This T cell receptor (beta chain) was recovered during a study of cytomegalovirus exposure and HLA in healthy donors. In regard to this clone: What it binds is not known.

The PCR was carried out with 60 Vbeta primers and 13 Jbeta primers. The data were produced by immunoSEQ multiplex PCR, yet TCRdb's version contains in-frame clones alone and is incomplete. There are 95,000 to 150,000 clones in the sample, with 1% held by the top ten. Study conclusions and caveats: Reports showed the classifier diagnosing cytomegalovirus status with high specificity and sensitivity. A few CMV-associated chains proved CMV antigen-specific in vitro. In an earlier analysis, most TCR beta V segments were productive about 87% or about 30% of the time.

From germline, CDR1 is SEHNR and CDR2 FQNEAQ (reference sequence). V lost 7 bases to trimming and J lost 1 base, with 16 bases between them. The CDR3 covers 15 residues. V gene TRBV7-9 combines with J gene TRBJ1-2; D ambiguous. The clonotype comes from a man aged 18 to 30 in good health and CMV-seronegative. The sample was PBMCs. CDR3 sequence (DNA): TGTGCCAGCACCCTGACGGGTGGCCATAACTATGGCTACACCTTC. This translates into CASTLTGGHNYGYTF.